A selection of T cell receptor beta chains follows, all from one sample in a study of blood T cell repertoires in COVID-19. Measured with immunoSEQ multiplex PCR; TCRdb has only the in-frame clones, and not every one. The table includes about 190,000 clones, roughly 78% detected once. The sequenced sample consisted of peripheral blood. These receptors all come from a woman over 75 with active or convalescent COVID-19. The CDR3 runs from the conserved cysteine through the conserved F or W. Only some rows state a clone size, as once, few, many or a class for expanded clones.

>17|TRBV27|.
CASRRLGTTNSNQPQHF
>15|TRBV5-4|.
CASSPGLAGGPTQYF
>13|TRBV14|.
CASSPLAAWVQYF
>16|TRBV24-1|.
CATSGAEVGEAYGYTF
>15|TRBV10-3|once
CAIRPGTGGFGELFF
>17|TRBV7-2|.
CASSSQAGRGGTYGYTF
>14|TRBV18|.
CVSSPSGYNSPLHF
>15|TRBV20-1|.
CSASRGLANQETQYF
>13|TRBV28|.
CASSLGQSYEQYF
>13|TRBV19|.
CASSEREYTEAFF
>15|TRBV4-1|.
CASSQGVLMNTEAFF
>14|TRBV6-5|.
CASNRDSSYNEQFF
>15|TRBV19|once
CASSRGQGREDTQYF
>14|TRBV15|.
CATSSGTGGYGYTF
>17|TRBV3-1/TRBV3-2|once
CASSGWTGIPSRGEAFF
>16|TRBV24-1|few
CATSEFPTGSNYGYTF
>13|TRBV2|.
CASSEAGNSPLHF
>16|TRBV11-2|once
CASSLEGGTGLYGYTF
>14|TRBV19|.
CASIPFSGGNTIYF
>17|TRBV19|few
CASSIDRGAITYGELFF
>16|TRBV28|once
CASSSPAEGRYNEQFF
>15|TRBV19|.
CASSPLRGGGQPQHF
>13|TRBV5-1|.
CASSLGEAGELFF
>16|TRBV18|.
CASSLGQGARNYGYTF
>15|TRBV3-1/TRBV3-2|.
CASSQFQRGVDTQYF
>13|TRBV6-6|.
CASSQQGTTEAFF
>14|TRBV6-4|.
CASSELTGGYGYTF
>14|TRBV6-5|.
CASTRTGAGNTIYF
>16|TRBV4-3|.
CASSQVAGSDTGELFF
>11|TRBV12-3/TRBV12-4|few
CASSQGGGYTF
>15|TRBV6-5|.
CASRVLPNLSGTQYF
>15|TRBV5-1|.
CASSLQGVGNTEAFF
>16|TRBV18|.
CASSPNTRVPHNEQFF
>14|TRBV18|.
CASSRAGSGNTIYF
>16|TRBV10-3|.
CAIRGGGTQVSYEQYF
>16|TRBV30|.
CARAAPGQLSTDTQYF
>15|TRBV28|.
CASKRDTSRTGELFF
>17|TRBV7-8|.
CASSLPGRLYSNQPQHF
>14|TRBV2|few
CASSLGVPGSGYTF
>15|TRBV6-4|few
CASSDSRQNTDTQYF
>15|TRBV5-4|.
CASSPAGTGDSPLHF
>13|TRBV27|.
CASSLSGYGELFF
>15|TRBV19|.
CASSRRGSGANVLTF
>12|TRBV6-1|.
CASSENYYEQYF
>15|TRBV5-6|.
CASSPGGQGARLYTF
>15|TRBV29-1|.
CSGSSAGGFQETQYF
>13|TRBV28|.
CASNVRNNYGYTF
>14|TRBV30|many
CACSPGGGNQPQHF
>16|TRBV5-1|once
CASSLAGDYNTDTQYF
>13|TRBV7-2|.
CASSFQGDRELFF
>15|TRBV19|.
CASSIPIDRDTEAFF
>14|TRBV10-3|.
CAISDGGYQETQYF
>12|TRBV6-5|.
CASGDSSYEQYF
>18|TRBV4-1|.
CASSLGTGRRNRNTEAFF
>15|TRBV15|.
CATSREGSLHGEQFF
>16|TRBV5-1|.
CASSPPAGGLQETQYF
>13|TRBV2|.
CASRQGSGTEAFF
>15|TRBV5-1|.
CASRAIAGRGETQYF